The 7 T cell receptor beta chains below come from one sample, sequenced in a study of Ad26.COV2.S vaccination and SARS-CoV-2 variants. Stated treatment: around 19 received Ad26.COV2.S at low or high dose, single or two shots; roughly five received placebo; per-sample allocation not given. Samples analyzed were those drawn on day 63 after the first vaccine or placebo injection. Sequencing was performed with immunoSEQ multiplex PCR; in TCRdb, only in-frame clones are kept and a portion is missing. In the table there are hundreds of thousands of clones, 89% of which are singletons. This material consisted of peripheral blood, taken in a trial of Ad26.COV2.S vaccine versus placebo. The receptors were gathered from a person aged 18-65 years who received the Ad26.COV2.S COVID-19 vaccine or a placebo.

Written as DNA, the CDR3 is TGTGCCAGTAGGCTTGACGGGAGCTCCTACGAGCAGTACTTC. Translating it yields CASRLDGSSYEQYF. The gene calls are TRBV19 and TRBJ2-7, with D possibly being TRBD2 (6 bases). This CDR3 is built from 14 residues. The V gene's germline CDR1 is LNHDA and CDR2 SQIVND (reference sequence). V lost 6 bases, J lost 0 bases, and 12 bases lay in between.

The rearrangement links TRBV4-1 to TRBJ2-5; D gene ambiguous. The germline V gene encodes CDR1 MGHRA and CDR2 YSYEKL. CDR3 length: 13 amino acids. The V and J ends lost 0 bases and 4 bases respectively, with 6 bases between them. The chain's CDR3 is CASSQEWGETQYF. CDR3 bases: TGCGCCAGCAGCCAAGAATGGGGAGAGACCCAGTACTTC.

The J gene is TRBJ2-7, the V gene TRBV5-6; no definite D call. Germline lookup yields CDR1 SGHDT and CDR2 YYEEEE. V was clipped by 0 bases and J by 7 bases, with 14 bases between them. CDR3 size: 14 residues. Here the CDR3 DNA reads TGTGCCAGCAGCTTGGCCGGACGGTGGATGGAGCAGTACTTC. This translates into CASSLAGRWMEQYF.

The chain links TRBV2 to TRBJ1-1, with unresolved D. Germline V gene data show CDR1 as SNHLY and CDR2 as FYNNEI. Trimming stripped 1 base from V and 2 bases from J, with 11 bases between. The CDR3 is 15 residues long. CDR3 in amino acids: CASSEGWHVNTEAFF. The CDR3 bases are TGTGCCAGCAGTGAAGGATGGCACGTTAACACTGAAGCTTTCTTT.

V usage is TRBV4-3 and J usage is TRBJ1-1; the match to TRBD1 covers 9 bases. Trimming took 1 base from V and 2 from J; bases not matched to a gene: 5. CDR1 LGHNA and CDR2 YSLEER come from the germline V gene. CDR3 length equals 16 residues. This CDR3 is CASSQGTGGFNTEAFF. For the CDR3, the DNA is TGCGCCAGCAGCCAAGGTACAGGGGGCTTCAACACTGAAGCTTTCTTT.

The chain is built from TRBV2 and TRBJ2-4; D gene unclear. V was shortened by 3 bases and J by 0 bases, with 9 bases between the two germline ends. The CDR3 spans 15 residues. Germline V gene sequence: CDR1 SNHLY, CDR2 FYNNEI. The CDR3 DNA reads TGTGCCAGCAGTGATCTAGGATTAGCCAAAAACATTCAGTACTTC. Translating gives CASSDLGLAKNIQYF.

The chain employs TRBV5-1 and TRBJ2-7, with D tentatively TRBD1 (5 bases). Trimming cost V 4 bases and J 2 bases, with 13 bases left between them. Per germline, CDR1 SGHRS and CDR2 YFSETQ. This CDR3 is built from 14 residues. The CDR3 here is CASSLQGTPYEQYF. CDR3 nucleotide sequence: TGCGCCAGCAGCCTTCAGGGAACCCCCTACGAGCAGTACTTC.